The 9 T cell receptor beta chains below were found in one sample sequenced in a study of CD8 T cells in ankylosing spondylitis. TCRdb used MiXCR to reprocess the 5' RACE reads, holding one entry per CDR3 protein. The sample consists of 250,000 to 350,000 distinct CDR3 sequences, 20% of them appearing once. The specimen was blood, either unsorted or a sorted T cell fraction (not recorded which). The receptors here all came from a male donor with ankylosing spondylitis or in good health (not recorded which).

This chain links TRBV12-3 or TRBV12-4 with TRBJ2-3, with D perhaps matching TRBD2 (6 bases). CDR3 length: 14 amino acids. The V and J ends lost 2 bases and 5 bases respectively, with 11 bases between them. CDR3: CASSLTGGGDTQYF. CDR3 coding DNA: TGTGCCAGCAGTTTAACTGGGGGAGGAGATACGCAGTATTTT.

In the case of this clonotype: A much more abundant neighbour one base away suggests this may be a read error. This chain uses TRBV7-3 with TRBJ2-5; maybe TRBD1 (5 bases). Germline V CDR1 and CDR2: SGHTA, FQGTGA. CDR3 length equals 14 residues. Trimming removed 2 bases at V and 5 bases at J, with 12 bases between. CDR3 residues: CASSLLGEGETQYF. The DNA of the CDR3 is TGTGCCAGCAGCTTATTAGGGGAAGGGGAGACCCAGTACTTC. The whole variable domain, filled in from reference TRBV7-3 and TRBJ2-5, reads GAGVSQTPSNKVTEKGKYVELRCDPISGHTALYWYRQSLGQGPEFLIYFQGTGAADDSGLPNDRFFAVRPEGSVSTLKIQRTERGDSAVYLCASSLLGEGETQYFGPGTRLLVL.

This clonotype was counted many times. This chain joins TRBV6-1 and TRBJ1-4; D might be TRBD1 (5 bases). Trimming took off 2 bases at V and 3 bases at J, with 7 bases between the two ends. CDR3 size: 14 residues. Germline V gene sequence: CDR1 MNHNS, CDR2 SASEGT. Here the CDR3 reads CASSEPGPNEKLFF. CDR3 bases: TGTGCCAGCAGTGAACCGGGACCTAATGAAAAACTGTTTTTT.

Only a few counts were recorded for this clonotype. J is TRBJ2-2 and V is TRBV4-2; D call uncertain. V was trimmed by 0 bases and J by 7 bases, leaving 9 bases between them. Per the germline V gene, CDR1 is LGHNA and CDR2 is YNFKEQ. The CDR3 length is 14 residues. The CDR3 DNA sequence: TGTGCCAGCAGCCAAGATCGTGGGTACGGGGAGCTGTTTTTT. Translation: CASSQDRGYGELFF.

This chain joins TRBV5-1 and TRBJ1-2; TRBD1 is a possible D gene (6 bases). The germline CDR1 and CDR2 sequences are SGHRS and YFSETQ. V lost 3 bases, J lost 6 bases, and 12 bases lay in between. The CDR3 consists of 13 residues. This CDR3 reads CASSSEYRDGYTF. CDR3 DNA: TGCGCCAGCAGCTCAGAGTACAGGGATGGCTACACCTTC.

This sequence joins TRBV3-1 and TRBJ2-2; no reliable D call. This CDR3 is 16 amino acids long. The ends were cut back, 1 base at V and 0 bases at J, with 9 bases in the middle. Germline V gives CDR1 LGHDT, CDR2 YNNKEL (reference sequence). The CDR3 region has the DNA TGTGCCAGCAGCCAAGTTCGCAGTACGAACACCGGGGAGCTGTTTTTT. Translating it yields CASSQVRSTNTGELFF.

This clonotype was seen more than once but under ten times. The chain is built from TRBV29-1 and TRBJ2-1; 7 nucleotides match TRBD1. The length of the CDR3 is 14 residues. Losses at the gene ends were 5 bases for V and 2 bases for J; bases not matched to a gene: 6. Germline CDR1 SQVTM, CDR2 ANQGSEA. CDR3: CSVPRQGAYNEQFF. CDR3 bases: TGCAGCGTTCCCCGGCAGGGGGCCTACAATGAGCAGTTCTTC.

This clonotype was seen more than once but under ten times. The CDR3: CASRSEETGLYSPLHF. CDR3 sequence (DNA): TGCGCCAGCAGAAGCGAAGAGACAGGGTTGTATTCACCCCTCCACTTT. V and J are TRBV4-1 and TRBJ1-6, with 7 bases matching TRBD1. V was clipped by 6 bases and J by 8 bases; unmatched bases: 13. CDR1 MGHRA and CDR2 YSYEKL come from the germline V gene. This CDR3 region has 16 residues.

This clonotype was picked up many times. V and J are TRBV4-2 and TRBJ2-3; D possibly corresponds to TRBD1 (6 bases). V was cut by 5 bases and J by 2 bases, with 17 bases left in between. The CDR3 totals 16 residues. CDR1 and CDR2 (germline): LGHNA, YNFKEQ. The CDR3 DNA reads as TGTGCCAGCAGCGTGACAGGCGGAGGCAACACAGATACGCAGTATTTT. As protein: CASSVTGGGNTDTQYF.